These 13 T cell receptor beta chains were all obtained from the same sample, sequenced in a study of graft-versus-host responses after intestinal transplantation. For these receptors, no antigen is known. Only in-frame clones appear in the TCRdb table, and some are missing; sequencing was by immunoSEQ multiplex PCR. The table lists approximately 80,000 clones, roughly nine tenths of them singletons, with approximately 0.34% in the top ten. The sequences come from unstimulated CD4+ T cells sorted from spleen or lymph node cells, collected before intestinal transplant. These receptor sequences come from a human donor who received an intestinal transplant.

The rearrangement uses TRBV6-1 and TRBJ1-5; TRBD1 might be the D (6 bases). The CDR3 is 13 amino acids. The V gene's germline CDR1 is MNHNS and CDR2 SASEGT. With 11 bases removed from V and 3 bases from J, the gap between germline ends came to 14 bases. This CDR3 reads CAGTGPFNQPQHF. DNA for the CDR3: TGTGCCGGCACAGGGCCCTTCAATCAGCCCCAGCATTTT.

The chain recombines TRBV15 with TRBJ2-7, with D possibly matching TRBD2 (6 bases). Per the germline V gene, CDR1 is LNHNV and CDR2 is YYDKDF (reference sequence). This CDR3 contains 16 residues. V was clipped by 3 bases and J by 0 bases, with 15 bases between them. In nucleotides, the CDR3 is TGTGCCACCAGCAGTGGGCCCGGGGGAAGCTCCTACGAGCAGTACTTC. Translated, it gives CATSSGPGGSSYEQYF.

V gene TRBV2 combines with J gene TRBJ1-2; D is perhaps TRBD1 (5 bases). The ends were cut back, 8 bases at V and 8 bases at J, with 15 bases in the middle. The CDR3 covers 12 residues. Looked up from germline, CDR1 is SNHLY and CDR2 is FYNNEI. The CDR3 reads CASRMGGIGYTF. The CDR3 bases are TGTGCCAGCCGGATGGGGGGGATCGGCTACACCTTC.

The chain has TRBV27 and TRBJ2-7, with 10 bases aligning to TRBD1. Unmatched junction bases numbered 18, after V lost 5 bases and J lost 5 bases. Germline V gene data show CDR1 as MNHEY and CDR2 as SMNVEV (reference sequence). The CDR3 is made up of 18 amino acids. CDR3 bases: TGTGCCAGCAGTCACCCCCCTCCGGACAGGGGGGTTCGAAACGAGCAGTACTTC. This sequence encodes CASSHPPPDRGVRNEQYF.

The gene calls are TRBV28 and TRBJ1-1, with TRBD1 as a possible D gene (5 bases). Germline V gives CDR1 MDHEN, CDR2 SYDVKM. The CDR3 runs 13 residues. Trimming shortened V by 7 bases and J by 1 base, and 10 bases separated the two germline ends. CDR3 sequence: CASTQDPNTEAFF. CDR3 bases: TGTGCCAGCACACAGGACCCGAACACTGAAGCTTTCTTT.

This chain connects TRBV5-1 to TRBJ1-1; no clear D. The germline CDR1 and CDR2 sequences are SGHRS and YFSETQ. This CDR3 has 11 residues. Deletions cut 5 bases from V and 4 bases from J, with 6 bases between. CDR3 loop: CASRSLTEAFF. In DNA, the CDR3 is TGCGCCAGCAGGTCTCTCACTGAAGCTTTCTTT.

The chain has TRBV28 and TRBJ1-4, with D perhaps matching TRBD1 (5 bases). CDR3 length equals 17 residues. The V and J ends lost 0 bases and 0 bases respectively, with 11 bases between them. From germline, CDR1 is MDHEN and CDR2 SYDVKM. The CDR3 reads CASSLWGVGATNEKLFF. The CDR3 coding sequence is TGTGCCAGCAGTTTATGGGGCGTAGGGGCAACTAATGAAAAACTGTTTTTT.

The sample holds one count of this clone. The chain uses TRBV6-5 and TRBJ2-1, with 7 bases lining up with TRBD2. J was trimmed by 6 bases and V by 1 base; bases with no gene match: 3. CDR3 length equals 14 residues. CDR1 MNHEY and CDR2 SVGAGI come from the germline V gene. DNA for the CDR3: TGTGCCAGCAGTTACTACGGCGGGAGCAATGAGCAGTTCTTC. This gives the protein CASSYYGGSNEQFF.

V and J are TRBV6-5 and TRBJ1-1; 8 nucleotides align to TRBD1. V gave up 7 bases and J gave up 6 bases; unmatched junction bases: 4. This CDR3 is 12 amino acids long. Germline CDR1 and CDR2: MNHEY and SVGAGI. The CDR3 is CASTDRVAEAFF. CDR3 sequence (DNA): TGTGCCAGCACGGACAGGGTCGCTGAAGCTTTCTTT.

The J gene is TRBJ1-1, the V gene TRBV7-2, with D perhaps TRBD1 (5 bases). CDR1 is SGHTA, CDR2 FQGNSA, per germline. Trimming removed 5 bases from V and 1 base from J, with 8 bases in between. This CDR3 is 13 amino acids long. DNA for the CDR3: TGTGCCAGCAGCCGAACAGGGAACACTGAAGCTTTCTTT. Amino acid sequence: CASSRTGNTEAFF.

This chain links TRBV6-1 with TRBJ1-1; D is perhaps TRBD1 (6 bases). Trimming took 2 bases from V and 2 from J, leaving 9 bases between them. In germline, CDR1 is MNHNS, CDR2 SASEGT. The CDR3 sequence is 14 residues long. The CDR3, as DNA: TGTGCCAGCAGTGAATTAGGGGGTAACACTGAAGCTTTCTTT. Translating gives CASSELGGNTEAFF.

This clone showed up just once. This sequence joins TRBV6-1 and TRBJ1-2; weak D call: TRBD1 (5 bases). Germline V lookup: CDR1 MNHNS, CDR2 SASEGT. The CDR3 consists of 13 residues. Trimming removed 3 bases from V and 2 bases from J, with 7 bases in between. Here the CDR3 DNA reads TGTGCCAGCAGTGAGGACACGAACTATGGCTACACCTTC. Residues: CASSEDTNYGYTF.

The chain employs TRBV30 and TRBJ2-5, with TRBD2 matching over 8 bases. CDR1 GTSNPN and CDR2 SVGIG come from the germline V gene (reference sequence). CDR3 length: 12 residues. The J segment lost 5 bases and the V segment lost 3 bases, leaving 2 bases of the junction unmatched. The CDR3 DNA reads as TGTGCCTGGAGAACGGGGGGGGAGACCCAGTACTTC. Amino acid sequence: CAWRTGGETQYF.